The clone carrying this T cell receptor beta chain occurred a few times. The authors ran a second PCR of roughly 6 to 12 cycles using a sample-barcoded 5' primer and a J-beta primer mix. TCRdb reprocessed the 5' RACE reads with MiXCR, giving one entry per CDR3 protein. The repertoire has roughly 830,000 distinct CDR3 sequences, less than 80% of them found once; the top ten carry roughly a quarter. The data derive from a study of blood T cells in healthy people across ages. Trimming left V 0 bases short and J 2 bases short, with 11 bases between. The CDR3 consists of 15 residues. This sequence joins TRBV12-3 or TRBV12-4 and TRBJ2-7; D tentatively reads TRBD1 or TRBD2 (5 bases each). Sequenced sample: blood. The TCR sequence derives from a man aged 30 to 39 in good health. The CDR3 reads CASSLAGVGTYEQYF. CDR3 sequence (DNA): TGTGCCAGCAGTTTAGCGGGGGTTGGTACCTACGAGCAGTACTTC.